This T cell receptor (beta chain) was obtained from a study of blood T cell repertoires in COVID-19. The V and J ends lost 5 bases and 5 bases, in that order; junction bases with no gene match: 10. Germline CDR1 MNHEY, CDR2 SMNVEV (reference sequence). The CDR3 extends over 16 amino acids. Only a few counts were recorded for this clone. Authors' analysis steps: The authors estimated nucleated cell counts from reference gene primer amplification. Sequencing was performed with immunoSEQ multiplex PCR; in TCRdb, only in-frame clones are kept and a portion is missing. V and J calls and clone size come straight from that table; D and trimming were deduced from the DNA. Among 200,000 or so clones listed, 80% to 90% were seen once. Participant age was 18 to 89 years, and participants resided in approximately 24 US areas. Symptom resolution, clearance, or two negative PCRs marked donors in Cohort 3 as recovered.

This chain uses TRBV27 with TRBJ2-1; 9 nucleotides agree with TRBD1. The receptor was derived from a woman younger than 30 who had recovered from COVID-19. The sample taken for sequencing was PBMCs or T cells enriched from blood (not recorded which). The CDR3 nucleotides are TGTGCCAGCAGTACTTGGGACAGGGAGACAAACAATGAGCAGTTCTTC. This translates into CASSTWDRETNNEQFF.